These T cell receptor beta chains were read from a single sample in a study of HIV-infected patients and healthy controls. One entry per CDR3 protein, called by TCRdb with MiXCR from the 5' RACE reads. The table shows almost 65,000 distinct CDR3 sequences, with less than 20% occurring only once. The specimen sequenced was CD4+ T cells from blood. The receptors were sampled from a human donor in good health. CDR3s include the opening cysteine and the closing phenylalanine or tryptophan. A D gene is named only where the DNA matches it firmly. Clone size is given for some rows only: seen once, a few or many times, or a class if the clone is expanded.

few | TRBJ2-2 | TRBD1 | TRBV5-4 | CASSFAQQGLTGELFF | TGTGCCAGCAGCTTTGCTCAACAGGGGCTCACCGGGGAGCTGTTTTTT
many | TRBJ1-4 | TRBD1 | TRBV27 | CASSLTSLGQDNEKLFF | TGTGCCAGCAGTCTTACCAGTCTCGGACAGGATAATGAAAAACTGTTTTTT
NA | TRBJ2-5 | NA | TRBV7-3 | CASSLFLQETQYF | TGTGCCAGCAGCTTATTTCTGCAAGAGACCCAGTACTTC
many | TRBJ1-5 | TRBD1 | TRBV24-1 | CATSEGRGLNQPQHF | TGTGCCACCAGTGAGGGCAGGGGGCTCAATCAGCCCCAGCATTTT
NA | TRBJ2-3 | TRBD2 | TRBV12-3/TRBV12-4 | CASSFIGGAGDTQYF | TGTGCCAGCAGTTTTATCGGGGGGGCCGGAGATACGCAGTATTTT
many | TRBJ2-6 | TRBD2 | TRBV29-1 | CSVGTSGLSGANVLTF | TGCAGCGTTGGGACTAGCGGGTTGTCTGGGGCCAACGTCCTGACTTTC
many | TRBJ2-3 | NA | TRBV6-5 | CASADTGDTQYF | TGTGCCAGCGCGGATACGGGAGATACGCAGTATTTT
many | TRBJ2-5 | NA | TRBV3-1 | CASSPRWGEVETQYF | TGTGCCAGCAGCCCCCGTTGGGGGGAAGTAGAGACCCAGTACTTC
few | TRBJ2-5 | NA | TRBV10-3 | CAIKSGGETQYF | TGTGCCATCAAGTCCGGGGGAGAGACCCAGTACTTC
NA | TRBJ1-4 | NA | TRBV6-2/TRBV6-3 | CASRTDEKLFF | TGTGCCAGCAGGACAGATGAAAAACTGTTTTTT
few | TRBJ1-1 | NA | TRBV20-1 | CSVISRAKTFF | TGCAGTGTTATAAGCAGGGCTAAAACTTTCTTT
NA | TRBJ1-4 | NA | TRBV20-1 | CSATNEKLFF | TGCAGTGCAACTAATGAAAAACTGTTTTTT
many | TRBJ1-1 | NA | TRBV5-1 | CASSLLQQNTEAFF | TGCGCCAGCAGCCTGCTTCAGCAGAACACTGAAGCTTTCTTT
many | TRBJ2-7 | NA | TRBV10-1 | CASSDGGGGPSYEQYF | TGCGCCAGCAGTGACGGCGGAGGAGGGCCCTCCTACGAGCAGTACTTC
many | TRBJ2-1 | NA | TRBV6-2/TRBV6-3 | CASSYSRILEGQFF | TGTGCCAGCAGTTACTCGAGGATTCTTGAAGGGCAGTTCTTC
few | TRBJ2-7 | NA | TRBV6-5 | CASSYRGDGTYEQYF | TGTGCCAGCAGTTACCGTGGGGACGGTACCTACGAGCAGTACTTC
NA | TRBJ2-5 | NA | TRBV4-1 | CASSQGLVETQYF | TGCGCCAGCAGCCAAGGTCTAGTTGAGACCCAGTACTTC
many | TRBJ2-4 | TRBD2 | TRBV4-1 | CASSQPSLAGGSVF | TGCGCCAGCAGCCAACCGAGCCTAGCGGGAGGTTCAGTCTTC
NA | TRBJ2-7 | TRBD1 | TRBV12-3/TRBV12-4 | CASSLADPQDRSYEQYF | TGTGCCAGCAGTTTAGCGGACCCTCAGGACAGGAGTTACGAGCAGTACTTC
NA | TRBJ1-2 | TRBD1 | TRBV18 | CASSPPQGAKANYGYTF | TGTGCCAGCTCACCACCGCAGGGGGCGAAGGCTAACTATGGCTACACCTTC
medium-sized | TRBJ2-7 | NA | TRBV3-1 | CASSRGYEQYF | TGTGCCAGCAGCCGGGGCTACGAGCAGTACTTC
NA | TRBJ1-1 | NA | TRBV5-4 | CASSPGTINTEAFF | TGTGCCAGCAGCCCCGGGACGATAAACACTGAAGCTTTCTTT
NA | TRBJ2-7 | TRBD2 | TRBV12-3/TRBV12-4 | CASTLGGGRSYEQYF | TGTGCCAGCACCCTTGGGGGAGGGCGGTCCTACGAGCAGTACTTC